Below, 26 T cell receptor beta chains from the same sample are listed, as sequenced in a study of control samples from healthy donors and cancer patients. TCRdb's copy holds only in-frame clones and misses some; the assay was immunoSEQ multiplex PCR. The sample consists of 90,000 to 130,000 clones, about 80% of them appearing once. The sequenced material came from blood. These receptors all stem from a man aged 18 to 30 in good health.

The chain couples TRBV11-2 to TRBJ2-1, with 13 bases fitting TRBD2. Germline V gene data show CDR1 as SGHAT and CDR2 as FQNNGV. V lost 3 bases, J lost 9 bases, and 5 bases stayed unmatched. The CDR3 length is 15 residues. The CDR3 is CASSFTSGGAGEQFF. Written as DNA, the CDR3 is TGTGCCAGCAGCTTTACTAGCGGGGGGGCGGGTGAGCAGTTCTTC.

This clone was counted between two and nine times. The chain carries TRBV19 and TRBJ1-1; D is ambiguous. V dropped 4 bases and J dropped 1 base, with 10 bases sitting between them. Germline V gene lookup returns CDR1 LNHDA and CDR2 SQIVND (reference sequence). The CDR3 has 14 amino acids. The CDR3 protein is CASSTPSENTEAFF. DNA for the CDR3: TGTGCCAGTAGTACCCCCAGTGAGAACACTGAAGCTTTCTTT.

The rearrangement uses TRBV7-9 and TRBJ2-2, with 10 bases fitting TRBD1. The CDR3 loop spans 16 amino acids. Germline CDR1 reads SEHNR; CDR2 reads FQNEAQ (reference sequence). The trim removed 4 bases at V and 6 bases at J, leaving 8 bases unmatched. DNA of the CDR3: TGTGCCAGCAGCTACCCCGGGACAGGGGTCTCCGGGGAGCTGTTTTTT. Amino acids: CASSYPGTGVSGELFF.

This clone was observed a few times. The rearrangement links TRBV11-2 to TRBJ1-2; 8 bases map to TRBD1. The CDR3 has 14 residues. Per the germline V gene, CDR1 is SGHAT and CDR2 is FQNNGV. V shed 5 bases, J shed 8 bases, and the junction held 10 bases outside the gene matches. The CDR3 DNA reads as TGTGCCAGCAGCCCCGACAGGGGTGAGGGGGGCTACACCTTC. Residues: CASSPDRGEGGYTF.

A few counts support this clone. The chain links TRBV7-2 to TRBJ2-1; D uncertain. V lost 6 bases to trimming and J lost 7 bases, with 7 bases between them. The V gene's germline CDR1 is SGHTA and CDR2 FQGNSA. The CDR3 spans 11 residues. In nucleotides, the CDR3 is TGTGCCAGCAGGGAAGTAAATGAGCAGTTCTTC. Its protein is CASREVNEQFF.

This clone occurred once. The chain recombines TRBV6-6 with TRBJ2-5, with 7 bases aligning to TRBD1. Germline lookup yields CDR1 MNHNY and CDR2 SVGAGI (reference sequence). The CDR3 extends over 15 amino acids. The ends lost 2 bases at V and 3 bases at J; junction bases unmatched: 6. CDR3 nucleotide sequence: TGTGCCAGCAGTTACCCGACAGGGCGAAAAGAGACCCAGTACTTC. This gives the protein CASSYPTGRKETQYF.

The V call is TRBV9, the J call TRBJ1-2; TRBD1 is a possible D gene (5 bases). The V and J ends lost 0 bases and 3 bases respectively, with 12 bases between them. Germline CDR1 and CDR2: SGDLS and YYNGEE. The length of the CDR3 is 15 residues. The CDR3 sequence: CASSVGGLADYGYTF. The DNA of the CDR3 is TGTGCCAGCAGCGTAGGGGGACTGGCCGACTATGGCTACACCTTC.

This clone was counted between two and nine times. Other DNA sequences in this specimen translate into the identical CDR3. The V and J genes are TRBV11-2 and TRBJ2-3; D not resolved. The V gene lost 0 bases and the J gene lost 5 bases, with 3 bases spanning the gap. The CDR3 is 12 amino acids. The germline V gene encodes CDR1 SGHAT and CDR2 FQNNGV. The CDR3 DNA sequence: TGTGCCAGCAGCTTAGAGAGAGATACGCAGTATTTT. It specifies CASSLERDTQYF.

The chain joins TRBV6-5 to TRBJ2-3; the D gene is possibly TRBD1 (6 bases). The CDR3 has 13 residues. V lost 6 bases, J lost 4 bases, and 11 bases lay in between. CDR1 is MNHEY, CDR2 SVGAGI, per germline. The CDR3 DNA follows: TGTGCCAGCAGCAGGGGTACGGCAGATACGCAGTATTTT. Its protein product is CASSRGTADTQYF.

The chain uses TRBV6-5 and TRBJ2-7; no firm D call. This CDR3 is 13 amino acids long. V was shortened by 4 bases and J by 2 bases, with 9 bases between the two germline ends. The germline V gene encodes CDR1 MNHEY and CDR2 SVGAGI. For the CDR3, the DNA is TGTGCCAGCAGTTTAACCCGGACCTACGAGCAGTACTTC. This translates into CASSLTRTYEQYF.

V is TRBV7-6 and J is TRBJ2-2, with 10 bases identical to TRBD1. Germline V lookup: CDR1 SGHVS, CDR2 FNYEAQ. V was pared by 1 base and J by 3 bases, with 5 bases of the junction left unmatched. The CDR3 consists of 17 residues. This CDR3 reads CASSLVFGTGDTGELFF. CDR3 coding DNA: TGTGCCAGCAGCTTAGTTTTCGGGACAGGGGACACCGGGGAGCTGTTTTTT.

The chain has TRBV29-1 and TRBJ2-5; D is uncertain. Germline assignment: CDR1 SQVTM and CDR2 ANQGSEA. V was clipped by 4 bases and J by 2 bases, with 14 bases between them. The CDR3 loop spans 14 amino acids. CDR3 coding DNA: TGCAGCGTTGCGTACTTCCTTACTCAAGAGACCCAGTACTTC. Translating gives CSVAYFLTQETQYF.

This chain uses TRBV28 with TRBJ1-5; no definite D call. Trimming removed 6 bases from V and 0 bases from J, with 21 bases in between. The CDR3 is 18 amino acids. Germline V gives CDR1 MDHEN, CDR2 SYDVKM. The CDR3 coding sequence is TGTGCCAGCAGCTCCCCCGGTTTTACGGACTTTAGCAATCAGCCCCAGCATTTT. It encodes CASSSPGFTDFSNQPQHF.

This sequence joins TRBV18 and TRBJ2-3; D gene uncertain. The germline V gene encodes CDR1 KGHSH and CDR2 LQKENI. With 3 bases removed from V and 0 bases from J, the gap between germline ends came to 7 bases. The CDR3 is 14 residues long. The CDR3 DNA reads as TGTGCCAGCTCACCGGATCAGAGCACAGATACGCAGTATTTT. Its protein product is CASSPDQSTDTQYF.

The rearrangement uses TRBV2 and TRBJ1-1, with D hard to call. The CDR3 has 13 amino acids. The ends were cut back, 6 bases at V and 4 bases at J, with 12 bases in the middle. Germline lookup yields CDR1 SNHLY and CDR2 FYNNEI. CDR3 in DNA: TGTGCCAGCAGGCAGAAGGAAGGCACTGAAGCTTTCTTT. As protein: CASRQKEGTEAFF. The full variable domain, in which reference TRBV2 and TRBJ1-1 provide the parts outside the CDR3, is EPEVTQTPSHQVTQMGQEVILRCVPISNHLYFYWYRQILGQKVEFLVSFYNNEISEKSEIFDDQFSVERPDGSNFTLKIRSTKLEDSAMYFCASRQKEGTEAFFGQGTRLTVV.

V and J are TRBV2 and TRBJ1-5, with D tentatively TRBD1 (5 bases). V lost 6 bases, J lost 2 bases, and 14 bases lay in between. This CDR3 comprises 15 residues. Germline CDR1 SNHLY, CDR2 FYNNEI. The DNA of the CDR3 is TGTGCCAGCAGCGCCCAGGACACGGGCAATCAGCCCCAGCATTTT. Translated, it gives CASSAQDTGNQPQHF.

The chain combines TRBV10-3 with TRBJ2-1; D is perhaps TRBD2 (6 bases). Trimming pared 0 bases from V and 9 bases from J, leaving 6 bases between. Germline V gene sequence: CDR1 ENHRY, CDR2 SYGVKD. The CDR3 spans 12 residues. The CDR3 loop is CAISESGLEQFF. Written as DNA, the CDR3 is TGTGCCATCAGTGAGTCGGGACTTGAGCAGTTCTTC.

The rearrangement links TRBV28 to TRBJ1-1, with D unresolved. The CDR3 is 15 amino acids. Trimming left V 6 bases short and J 1 base short, with 15 bases between. Germline-derived CDR1 and CDR2 are MDHEN and SYDVKM. CDR3 nucleotide sequence: TGTGCCAGCAGCCCCGGAGTGCGCCCGAACACTGAAGCTTTCTTT. Encoded protein: CASSPGVRPNTEAFF.

The chain joins TRBV6-4 to TRBJ2-3; 11 bases agree with TRBD1. Germline values: CDR1 MRHNA, CDR2 SNTAGT. The trim removed 6 bases at V and 3 bases at J, leaving 5 bases unmatched. The CDR3 spans 15 residues. CDR3 nucleotides: TGTGCCAGCAGAAGGACAGGGGGCATTACAGATACGCAGTATTTT. Its protein product is CASRRTGGITDTQYF.

This chain connects TRBV7-2 to TRBJ1-5; 10 positions match TRBD1. The CDR3 has 15 residues. CDR1 and CDR2 from the germline V gene are SGHTA and FQGNSA. Trimming removed 3 bases from V and 7 bases from J; junction bases left unmatched: 6. The CDR3 DNA is TGTGCCAGCAGCTTCTGGACAGGGGGAAACCAGCCCCAGCATTTT. Residues: CASSFWTGGNQPQHF.

This clone has a handful of counts. V usage is TRBV6-5 and J usage is TRBJ1-4; a possible D gene is TRBD1 (5 bases). Trimming removed 2 bases from V and 8 bases from J, with 12 bases in between. The CDR3 runs 14 residues. CDR1 is MNHEY and CDR2 is SVGAGI in the germline V gene. The CDR3 DNA follows: TGTGCCAGCAGTTACGGACAATGGGCCGAAAAACTGTTTTTT. This codes for CASSYGQWAEKLFF.

The chain joins TRBV2 to TRBJ2-2; no clear D gene. This CDR3 spans 11 amino acids. Per germline, CDR1 SNHLY and CDR2 FYNNEI. V lost 4 bases to trimming and J lost 9 bases, with 6 bases between them. CDR3: CASSGTRELFF. For the CDR3, the DNA is TGTGCCAGCAGTGGGACGAGGGAGCTGTTTTTT.

This chain links TRBV5-6 with TRBJ1-2; possible D gene TRBD1, 5 bases. Trimming removed 2 bases from V and 3 bases from J, with 8 bases in between. The CDR3 sequence is 13 residues long. Germline V gene sequence: CDR1 SGHDT, CDR2 YYEEEE. This CDR3 reads CASSFGGDYGYTF. The CDR3 DNA reads TGTGCCAGCAGCTTCGGGGGTGACTATGGCTACACCTTC.

The chain recombines TRBV18 with TRBJ1-4; 8 bases agree with TRBD1. The CDR3 has 14 amino acids. Germline V lookup: CDR1 KGHSH, CDR2 LQKENI. The V gene end was trimmed by 4 bases and the J gene end by 4 bases; junction bases not matched to a gene: 2. For the CDR3, the DNA is TGTGCCAGCTCACTACAGGGGGTTAATGAAAAACTGTTTTTT. This gives the protein CASSLQGVNEKLFF.

The V and J genes are TRBV29-1 and TRBJ1-2; D is possibly TRBD1 (5 bases). Trimming pared 2 bases from V and 4 bases from J, leaving 8 bases between. The CDR3 length is 12 residues. Germline CDR1 SQVTM, CDR2 ANQGSEA. The CDR3 DNA follows: TGCAGCGTTGAACGGGGCCCCTATGGCTACACCTTC. Its translation is CSVERGPYGYTF.

V is TRBV6-6 and J is TRBJ2-7; TRBD1 agrees at 8 bases. The ends lost 0 bases at V and 3 bases at J; junction bases unmatched: 1. Germline loops: CDR1 MNHNY, CDR2 SVGAGI (reference sequence). CDR3 length: 14 amino acids. CDR3: CASSYSGQGYEQYF. In DNA form, the CDR3 reads TGTGCCAGCAGTTACTCCGGACAGGGCTACGAGCAGTACTTC.